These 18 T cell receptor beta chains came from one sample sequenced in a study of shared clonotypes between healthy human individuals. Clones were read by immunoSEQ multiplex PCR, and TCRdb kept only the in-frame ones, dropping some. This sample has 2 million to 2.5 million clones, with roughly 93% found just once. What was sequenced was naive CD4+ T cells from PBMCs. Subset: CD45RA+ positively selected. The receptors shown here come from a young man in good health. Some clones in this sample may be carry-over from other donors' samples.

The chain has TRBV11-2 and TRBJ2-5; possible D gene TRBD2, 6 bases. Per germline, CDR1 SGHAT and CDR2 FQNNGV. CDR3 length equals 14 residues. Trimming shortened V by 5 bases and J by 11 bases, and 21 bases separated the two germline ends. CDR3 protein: CASSLTTSSGEQYF. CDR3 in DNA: TGTGCCAGCAGCCTTACGACTAGTTCGGGTGAGCAGTACTTC.

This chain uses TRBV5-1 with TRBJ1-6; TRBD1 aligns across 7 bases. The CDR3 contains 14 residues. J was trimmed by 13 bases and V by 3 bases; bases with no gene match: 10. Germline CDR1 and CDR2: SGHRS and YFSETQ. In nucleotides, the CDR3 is TGCGCCAGCAGCTCAGGGACAGCCAATCCGCCCCTCCACTTT. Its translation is CASSSGTANPPLHF.

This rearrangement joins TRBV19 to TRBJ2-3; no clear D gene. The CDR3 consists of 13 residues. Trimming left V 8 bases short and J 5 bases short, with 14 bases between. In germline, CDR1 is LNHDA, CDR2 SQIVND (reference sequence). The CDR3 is CASCDLWGDTQYF. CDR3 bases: TGTGCCAGTTGCGATTTATGGGGAGATACGCAGTATTTT.

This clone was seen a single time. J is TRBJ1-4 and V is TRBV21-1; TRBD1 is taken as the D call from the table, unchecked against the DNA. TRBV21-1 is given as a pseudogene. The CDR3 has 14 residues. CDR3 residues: CASNQRHGNEKLFF. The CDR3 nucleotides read TGTGCCAGCAACCAACGACACGGAAATGAAAAACTGTTTTTT.

CDR3 protein: CASSLTPLGNEQYF. Here the CDR3 DNA reads TGTGCCAGCAGCTTAACGCCACTGGGTAACGAGCAGTACTTC. The V gene is TRBV7-3, the J gene TRBJ2-7; D unclear. The CDR3 has 14 residues. Per germline, CDR1 SGHTA and CDR2 FQGTGA. V dropped 0 bases and J dropped 5 bases, with 11 bases sitting between them.

The CDR3 loop is CSAQRGTEAFF. As DNA, the CDR3 is TGCAGTGCTCAGAGGGGTACTGAAGCTTTCTTT. J is TRBJ1-1 and V is TRBV20-1, with D maybe TRBD1 (5 bases). The CDR3 covers 11 residues. The germline V gene encodes CDR1 DFQATT and CDR2 SNEGSKA (reference sequence). The V end was cut by 5 bases, the J end by 5 bases, with 9 bases between.

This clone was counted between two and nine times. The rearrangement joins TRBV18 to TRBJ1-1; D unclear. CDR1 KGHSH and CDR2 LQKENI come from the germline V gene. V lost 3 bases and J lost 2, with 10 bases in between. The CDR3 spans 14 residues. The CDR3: CASSPNAVNTEAFF. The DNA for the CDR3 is TGTGCCAGCTCACCGAATGCAGTCAACACTGAAGCTTTCTTT.

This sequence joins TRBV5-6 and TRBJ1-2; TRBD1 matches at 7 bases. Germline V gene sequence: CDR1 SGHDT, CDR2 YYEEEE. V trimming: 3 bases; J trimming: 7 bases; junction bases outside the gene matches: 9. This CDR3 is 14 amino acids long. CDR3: CASSSQGFGPGYTF. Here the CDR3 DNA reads TGTGCCAGCAGCTCACAGGGGTTCGGTCCTGGCTACACCTTC.

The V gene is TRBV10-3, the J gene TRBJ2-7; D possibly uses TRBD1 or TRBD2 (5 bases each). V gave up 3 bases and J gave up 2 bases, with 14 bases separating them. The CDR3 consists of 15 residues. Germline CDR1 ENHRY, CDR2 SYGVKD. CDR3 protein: CAISETGGRTYEQYF. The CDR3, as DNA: TGTGCCATCAGTGAAACAGGAGGCCGAACCTACGAGCAGTACTTC.

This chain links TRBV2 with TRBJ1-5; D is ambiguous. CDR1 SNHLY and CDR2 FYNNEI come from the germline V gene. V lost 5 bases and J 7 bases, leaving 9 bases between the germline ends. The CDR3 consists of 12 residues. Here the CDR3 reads CASSLGLQPQHF. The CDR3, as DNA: TGTGCCAGCAGTTTGGGTCTCCAGCCCCAGCATTTT.

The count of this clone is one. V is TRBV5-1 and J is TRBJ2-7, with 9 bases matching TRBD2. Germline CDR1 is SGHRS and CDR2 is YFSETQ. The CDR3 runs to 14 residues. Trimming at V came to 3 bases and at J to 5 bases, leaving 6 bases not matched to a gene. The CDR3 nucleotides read TGCGCCAGCAGCTGGCCTTTAGCGGGAGACGAGCAGTACTTC. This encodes CASSWPLAGDEQYF.

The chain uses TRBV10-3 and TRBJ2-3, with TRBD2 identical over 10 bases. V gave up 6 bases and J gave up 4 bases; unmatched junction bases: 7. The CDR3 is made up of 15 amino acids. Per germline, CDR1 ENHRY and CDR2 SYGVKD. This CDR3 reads CAISESGRVADTQYF. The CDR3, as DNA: TGTGCCATCAGCGAAAGCGGGAGGGTGGCAGATACGCAGTATTTT.

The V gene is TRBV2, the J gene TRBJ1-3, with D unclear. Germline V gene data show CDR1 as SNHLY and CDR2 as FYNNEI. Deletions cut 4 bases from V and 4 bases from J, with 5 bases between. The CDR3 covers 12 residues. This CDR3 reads CASSGTGNTIYF. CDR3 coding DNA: TGTGCCAGCAGTGGTACAGGAAACACCATATATTTT. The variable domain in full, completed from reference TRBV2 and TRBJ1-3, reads EPEVTQTPSHQVTQMGQEVILRCVPISNHLYFYWYRQILGQKVEFLVSFYNNEISEKSEIFDDQFSVERPDGSNFTLKIRSTKLEDSAMYFCASSGTGNTIYFGEGSWLTVV.

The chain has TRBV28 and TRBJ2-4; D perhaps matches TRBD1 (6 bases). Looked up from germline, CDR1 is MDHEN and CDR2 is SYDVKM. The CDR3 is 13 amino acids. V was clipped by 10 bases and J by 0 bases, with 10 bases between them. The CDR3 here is CATGQLAKNIQYF. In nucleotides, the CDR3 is TGTGCCACCGGACAGTTAGCCAAAAACATTCAGTACTTC. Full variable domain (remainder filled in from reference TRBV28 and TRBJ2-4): DVKVTQSSRYLVKRTGEKVFLECVQDMDHENMFWYRQDPGLGLRLIYFSYDVKMKEKGDIPEGYSVSREKKERFSLILESASTNQTSMYLCATGQLAKNIQYFGAGTRLSVL.

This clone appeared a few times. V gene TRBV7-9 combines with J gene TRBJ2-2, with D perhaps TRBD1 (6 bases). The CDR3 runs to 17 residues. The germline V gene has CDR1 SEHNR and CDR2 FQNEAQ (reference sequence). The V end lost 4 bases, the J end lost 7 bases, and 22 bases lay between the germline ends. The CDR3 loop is CASSWPHLRGEGGELFF. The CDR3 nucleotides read TGTGCCAGCAGCTGGCCCCACCTCAGGGGAGAGGGCGGGGAGCTGTTTTTT. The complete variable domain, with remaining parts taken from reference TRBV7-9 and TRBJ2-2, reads DTGVSQNPRHKITKRGQNVTFRCDPISEHNRLYWYRQTLGQGPEFLTYFQNEAQLEKSRLLSDRFSAERPKGSFSTLEIQRTEQGDSAMYLCASSWPHLRGEGGELFFGEGSRLTVL.

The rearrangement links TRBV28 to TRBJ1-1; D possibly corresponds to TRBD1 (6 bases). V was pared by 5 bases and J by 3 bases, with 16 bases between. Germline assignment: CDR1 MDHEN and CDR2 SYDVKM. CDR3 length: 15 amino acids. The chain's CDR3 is CASSIQGRGDTEAFF. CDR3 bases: TGTGCCAGCAGTATACAGGGTCGGGGGGACACTGAAGCTTTCTTT.

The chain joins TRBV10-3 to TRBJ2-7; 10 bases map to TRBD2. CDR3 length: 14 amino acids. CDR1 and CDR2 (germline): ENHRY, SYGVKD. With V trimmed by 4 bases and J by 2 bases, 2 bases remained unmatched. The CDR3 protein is CAISGTSGPYEQYF. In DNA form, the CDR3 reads TGTGCCATCAGTGGGACTAGCGGCCCCTACGAGCAGTACTTC.

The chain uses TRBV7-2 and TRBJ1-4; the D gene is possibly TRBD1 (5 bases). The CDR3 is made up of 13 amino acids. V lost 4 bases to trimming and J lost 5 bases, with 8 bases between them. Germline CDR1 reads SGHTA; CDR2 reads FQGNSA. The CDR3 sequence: CASSWDQNEKLFF. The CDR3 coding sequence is TGTGCCAGCAGCTGGGACCAAAATGAAAAACTGTTTTTT.